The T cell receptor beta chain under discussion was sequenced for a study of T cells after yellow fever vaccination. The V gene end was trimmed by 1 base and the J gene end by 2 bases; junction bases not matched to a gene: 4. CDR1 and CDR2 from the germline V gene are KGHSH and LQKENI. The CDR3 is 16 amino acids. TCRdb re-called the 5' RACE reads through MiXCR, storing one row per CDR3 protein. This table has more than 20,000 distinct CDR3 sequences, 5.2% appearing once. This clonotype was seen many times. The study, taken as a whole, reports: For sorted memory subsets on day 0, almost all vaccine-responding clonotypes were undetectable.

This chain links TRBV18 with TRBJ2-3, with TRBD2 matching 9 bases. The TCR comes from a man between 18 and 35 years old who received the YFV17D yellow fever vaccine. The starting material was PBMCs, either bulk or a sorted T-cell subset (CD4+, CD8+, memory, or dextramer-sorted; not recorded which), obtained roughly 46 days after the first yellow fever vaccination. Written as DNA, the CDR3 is TGTGCCAGCTCACCACTGCGGGGGGGTTCCACAGATACGCAGTATTTT. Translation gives CASSPLRGGSTDTQYF.